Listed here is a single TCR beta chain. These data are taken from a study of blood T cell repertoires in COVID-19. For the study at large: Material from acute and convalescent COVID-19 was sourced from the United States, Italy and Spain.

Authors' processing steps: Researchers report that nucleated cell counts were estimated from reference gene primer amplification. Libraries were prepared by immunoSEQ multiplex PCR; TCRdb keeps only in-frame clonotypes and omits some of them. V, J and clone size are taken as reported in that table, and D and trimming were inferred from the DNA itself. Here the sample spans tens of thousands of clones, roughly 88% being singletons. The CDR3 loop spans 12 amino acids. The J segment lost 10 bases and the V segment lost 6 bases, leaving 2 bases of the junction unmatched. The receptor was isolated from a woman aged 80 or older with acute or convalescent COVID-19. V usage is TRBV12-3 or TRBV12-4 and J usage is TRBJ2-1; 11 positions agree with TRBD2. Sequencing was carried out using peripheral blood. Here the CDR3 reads CASSRLAGEQFF. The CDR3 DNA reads TGTGCCAGCAGCCGACTAGCGGGGGAGCAGTTCTTC.